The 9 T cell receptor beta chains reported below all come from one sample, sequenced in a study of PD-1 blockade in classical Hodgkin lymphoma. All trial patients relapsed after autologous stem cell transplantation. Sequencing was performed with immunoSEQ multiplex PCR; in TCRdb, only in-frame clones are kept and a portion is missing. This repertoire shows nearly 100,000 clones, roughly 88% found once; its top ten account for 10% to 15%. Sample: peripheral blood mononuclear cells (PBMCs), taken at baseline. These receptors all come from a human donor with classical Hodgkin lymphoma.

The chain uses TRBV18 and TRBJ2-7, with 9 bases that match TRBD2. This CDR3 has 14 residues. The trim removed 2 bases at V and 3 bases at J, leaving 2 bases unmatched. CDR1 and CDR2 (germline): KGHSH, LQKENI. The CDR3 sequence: CASSPAGGVYEQYF. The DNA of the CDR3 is TGTGCCAGCTCACCAGCGGGAGGGGTCTACGAGCAGTACTTC. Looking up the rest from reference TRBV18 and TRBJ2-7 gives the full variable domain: NAGVMQNPRHLVRRRGQEARLRCSPMKGHSHVYWYRQLPEEGLKFMVYLQKENIIDESGMPKERFSAEFPKEGPSILRIQQVVRGDSAAYFCASSPAGGVYEQYFGPGTRLTVT.

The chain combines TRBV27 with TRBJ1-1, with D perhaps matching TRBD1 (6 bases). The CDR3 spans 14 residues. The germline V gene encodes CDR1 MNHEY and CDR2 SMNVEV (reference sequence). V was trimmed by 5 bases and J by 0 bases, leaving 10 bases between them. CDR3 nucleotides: TGTGCCAGCAGTCCGGGACAACTGAACACTGAAGCTTTCTTT. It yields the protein CASSPGQLNTEAFF.

CDR3 in amino acids: CASSLQGAMRQTQYF. The CDR3 DNA follows: TGCGCCAGCAGCTTACAGGGGGCGATGAGGCAGACCCAGTACTTC. The chain uses TRBV5-1 and TRBJ2-5; 9 bases agree with TRBD1. The CDR3 runs 15 residues. Germline V lookup: CDR1 SGHRS, CDR2 YFSETQ. V shed 2 bases, J shed 6 bases, and the junction held 8 bases outside the gene matches.

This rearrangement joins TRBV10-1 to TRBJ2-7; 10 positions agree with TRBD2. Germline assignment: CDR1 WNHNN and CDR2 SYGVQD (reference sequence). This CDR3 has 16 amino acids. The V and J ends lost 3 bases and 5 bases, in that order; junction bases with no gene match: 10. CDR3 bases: TGCGCCAGCAGTGACCACGCTAGCGGGAGAAGGGACGAGCAGTACTTC. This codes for CASSDHASGRRDEQYF.

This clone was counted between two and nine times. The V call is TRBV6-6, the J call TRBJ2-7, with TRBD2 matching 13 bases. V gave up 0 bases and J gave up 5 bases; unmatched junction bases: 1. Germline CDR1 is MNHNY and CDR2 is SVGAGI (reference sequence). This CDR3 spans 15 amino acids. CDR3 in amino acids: CASSYSGLAGDEQYF. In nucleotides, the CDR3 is TGTGCCAGCAGTTACTCCGGACTAGCGGGAGACGAGCAGTACTTC.

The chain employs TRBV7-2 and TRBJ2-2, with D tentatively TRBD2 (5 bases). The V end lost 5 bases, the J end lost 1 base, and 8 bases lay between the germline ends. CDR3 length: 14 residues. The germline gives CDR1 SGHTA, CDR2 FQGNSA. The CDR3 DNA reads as TGTGCCAGCAGCGTGGACTGGAACACCGGGGAGCTGTTTTTT. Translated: CASSVDWNTGELFF.

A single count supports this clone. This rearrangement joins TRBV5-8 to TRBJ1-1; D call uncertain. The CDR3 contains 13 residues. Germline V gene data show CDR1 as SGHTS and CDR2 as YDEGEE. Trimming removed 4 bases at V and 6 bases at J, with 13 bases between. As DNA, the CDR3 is TGTGCCAGCAGCCCTCGTGTCGGCCCTGAAGCTTTCTTT. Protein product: CASSPRVGPEAFF.

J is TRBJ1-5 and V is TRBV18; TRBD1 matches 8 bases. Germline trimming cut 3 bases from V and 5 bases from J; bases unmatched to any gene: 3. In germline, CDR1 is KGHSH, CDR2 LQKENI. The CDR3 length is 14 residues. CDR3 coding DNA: TGTGCCAGCTCACCTGGACAGGGTTATCAGCCCCAGCATTTT. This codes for CASSPGQGYQPQHF.

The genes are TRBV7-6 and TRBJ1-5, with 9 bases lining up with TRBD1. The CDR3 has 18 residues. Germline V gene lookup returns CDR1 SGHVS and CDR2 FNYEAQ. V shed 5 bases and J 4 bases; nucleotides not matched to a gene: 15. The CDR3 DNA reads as TGTGCCAGCAGCCTGACCCCTCCGGGACAGGGTGCAAATCAGCCCCAGCATTTT. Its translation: CASSLTPPGQGANQPQHF.